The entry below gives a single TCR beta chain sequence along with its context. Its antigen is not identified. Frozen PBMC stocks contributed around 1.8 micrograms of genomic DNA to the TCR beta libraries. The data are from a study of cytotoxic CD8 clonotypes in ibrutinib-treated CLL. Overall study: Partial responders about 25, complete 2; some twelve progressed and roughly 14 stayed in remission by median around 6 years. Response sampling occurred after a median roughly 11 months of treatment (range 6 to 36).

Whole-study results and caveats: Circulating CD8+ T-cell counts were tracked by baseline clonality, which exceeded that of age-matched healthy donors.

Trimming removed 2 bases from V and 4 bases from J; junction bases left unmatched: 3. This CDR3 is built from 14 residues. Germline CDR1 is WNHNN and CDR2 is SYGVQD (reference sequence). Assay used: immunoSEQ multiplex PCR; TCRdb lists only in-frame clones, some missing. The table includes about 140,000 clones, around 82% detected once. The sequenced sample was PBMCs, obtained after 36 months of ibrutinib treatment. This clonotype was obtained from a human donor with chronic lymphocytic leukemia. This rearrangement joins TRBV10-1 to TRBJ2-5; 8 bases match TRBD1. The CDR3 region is CASSETGGLETQYF. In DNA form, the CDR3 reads TGCGCCAGCAGTGAGACAGGGGGACTAGAGACCCAGTACTTC.